Presented here are 18 T cell receptor beta chains from one specimen sequenced in a study of OX40 agonist ivuxolimab in advanced cancers. The protocol was immunoSEQ multiplex PCR, while the TCRdb copy is restricted to in-frame clones and leaves out a portion. The data contain fewer than 65,000 clones, 75% to 90% of them singletons. The sample here was CD4+ or CD8+ T cells sorted from blood, taken in a trial of the OX40 agonist ivuxolimab. The receptors here all came from an adult with an advanced solid tumor such as melanoma, head and neck, liver or kidney cancer.

The chain couples TRBV19 to TRBJ1-3; D is unresolved. V was shortened by 6 bases and J by 4 bases, with 16 bases between the two germline ends. From germline, CDR1 is LNHDA and CDR2 SQIVND (reference sequence). The CDR3 runs to 15 residues. Here the CDR3 DNA reads TGTGCCAGTAGCCGGACCCACATCTGGGGAAACACCATATATTTT. Protein: CASSRTHIWGNTIYF.

This rearrangement joins TRBV9 to TRBJ2-7; TRBD1 matches 7 bases. The CDR3 loop spans 15 amino acids. The ends lost 0 bases at V and 4 bases at J; junction bases unmatched: 7. Germline V CDR1 and CDR2: SGDLS, YYNGEE. CDR3 loop: CASSVGGTDLYEQYF. Written as DNA, the CDR3 is TGTGCCAGCAGCGTAGGAGGGACAGACCTATACGAGCAGTACTTC. Supplemented by reference TRBV9 and TRBJ2-7, the full variable domain reads DSGVTQTPKHLITATGQRVTLRCSPRSGDLSVYWYQQSLDQGLQFLIQYYNGEERAKGNILERFSAQQFPDLHSELNLSSLELGDSALYFCASSVGGTDLYEQYFGPGTRLTVT.

This clone has a handful of counts. This chain connects TRBV27 to TRBJ2-3; 14 positions match TRBD2. V lost 4 bases, J lost 3 bases, and 3 bases stayed unmatched. CDR3 length: 16 residues. Germline V gene data show CDR1 as MNHEY and CDR2 as SMNVEV (reference sequence). The CDR3 DNA reads TGTGCCAGCAGTTCTGGACTAGCGGGGGGAACAGATACGCAGTATTTT. Amino acid sequence: CASSSGLAGGTDTQYF.

The V gene is TRBV28, the J gene TRBJ1-2, with unresolved D. Germline values: CDR1 MDHEN, CDR2 SYDVKM. This CDR3 has 13 residues. Trimming took off 2 bases at V and 7 bases at J, with 11 bases between the two ends. The DNA of the CDR3 is TGTGCCAGCAGTTTAGAGTTGGGAATTGGCTACACCTTC. It translates to CASSLELGIGYTF.

V gene TRBV7-2 combines with J gene TRBJ1-4; a weak D match, TRBD1 (5 bases). Germline CDR1 is SGHTA and CDR2 is FQGNSA. Trimming took off 1 base at V and 0 bases at J, with 9 bases between the two ends. The CDR3 spans 16 residues. The CDR3 DNA sequence: TGTGCCAGCAGCTTAGGAGGGGCACCAACTAATGAAAAACTGTTTTTT. This encodes CASSLGGAPTNEKLFF.

The V gene is TRBV6-5, the J gene TRBJ2-7; 9 positions match TRBD2. Trimming cost V 6 bases and J 1 base; bases outside gene matches: 4. The germline gives CDR1 MNHEY, CDR2 SVGAGI. This CDR3 has 14 amino acids. The CDR3 reads CASRSSGESYEQYF. The CDR3 DNA reads as TGTGCCAGCAGATCTAGCGGGGAATCCTACGAGCAGTACTTC.

The gene calls are TRBV5-4 and TRBJ2-2, with 7 bases fitting TRBD2. In germline, CDR1 is SGHNT, CDR2 YYREEE (reference sequence). V lost 3 bases to trimming and J lost 4 bases; unmatched junction nucleotides: 9. The CDR3 is 16 amino acids. The CDR3 nucleotides are TGTGCCAGCAGCTCACGGGTCTGGGGGGGCACCGGGGAGCTGTTTTTT. Residues: CASSSRVWGGTGELFF.

The chain uses TRBV7-9 and TRBJ2-2, with D maybe TRBD2 (6 bases). Germline-derived CDR1 and CDR2 are SEHNR and FQNEAQ (reference sequence). The CDR3 has 12 residues. V dropped 5 bases and J dropped 6 bases, with 7 bases sitting between them. The CDR3 loop reads CASSRLAGELFF. The CDR3 DNA follows: TGTGCCAGCAGCCGACTAGCCGGGGAGCTGTTTTTT. The full variable domain, completed using reference TRBV7-9 and TRBJ2-2, is DTGVSQNPRHKITKRGQNVTFRCDPISEHNRLYWYRQTLGQGPEFLTYFQNEAQLEKSRLLSDRFSAERPKGSFSTLEIQRTEQGDSAMYLCASSRLAGELFFGEGSRLTVL.

This clone was counted only a few times. The chain joins TRBV7-9 to TRBJ2-1, with 10 nucleotides matching TRBD2. The CDR3 consists of 16 residues. The ends lost 5 bases at V and 4 bases at J; junction bases unmatched: 8. Germline V gene data show CDR1 as SEHNR and CDR2 as FQNEAQ (reference sequence). CDR3 in amino acids: CASSPPSAGGYNEQFF. The CDR3, as DNA: TGTGCCAGCAGCCCCCCTTCAGCGGGAGGGTACAATGAGCAGTTCTTC.

The V call is TRBV28, the J call TRBJ1-2, with 8 bases matching TRBD1. CDR3 length: 14 residues. Per germline, CDR1 MDHEN and CDR2 SYDVKM. J was trimmed by 8 bases and V by 6 bases; bases with no gene match: 11. The CDR3, as DNA: TGTGCCAGCAGCACACATAGGACAGGGTGGGGCTACACCTTC. As protein: CASSTHRTGWGYTF.

The chain combines TRBV19 with TRBJ2-4, with 15 bases aligning to TRBD2. This CDR3 has 15 amino acids. J gave up 5 bases and V 5 bases, and 1 base lay outside the gene matches. Germline V gene sequence: CDR1 LNHDA, CDR2 SQIVND (reference sequence). This chain's CDR3 is CASSGLAGGENIQYF. The DNA of the CDR3 is TGTGCCAGTAGTGGACTAGCGGGAGGGGAAAACATTCAGTACTTC.

The chain employs TRBV6-5 and TRBJ2-7; TRBD1 matches at 9 bases. After removal of 4 bases from V and 3 bases from J, the junction contained 7 bases not matched to a gene. Per germline, CDR1 MNHEY and CDR2 SVGAGI. CDR3 size: 15 residues. Here the CDR3 reads CASSSLSGQGYEQYF. The CDR3 DNA follows: TGTGCCAGCAGTTCCCTCTCGGGACAGGGCTACGAGCAGTACTTC.

The CDR3 protein is CASSVGQRSNQPQHF. CDR3 nucleotides: TGTGCCAGCAGTGTAGGACAGAGGAGCAATCAGCCCCAGCATTTT. The chain uses TRBV28 and TRBJ1-5; D perhaps matches TRBD1 (6 bases). The V gene lost 5 bases and the J gene lost 1 base, with 12 bases spanning the gap. Per germline, CDR1 MDHEN and CDR2 SYDVKM. The CDR3 loop spans 15 amino acids.

The gene calls are TRBV2 and TRBJ1-1; D not certain. From germline, CDR1 is SNHLY and CDR2 FYNNEI. Trimming shortened V by 8 bases and J by 4 bases, and 14 bases separated the two germline ends. The CDR3 is 13 amino acids. Written as DNA, the CDR3 is TGTGCCAGCGGGGAAGGGAGTGGCACTGAAGCTTTCTTT. Its protein is CASGEGSGTEAFF.

The chain couples TRBV5-5 to TRBJ1-5; 10 bases are a match to TRBD1. The trim removed 0 bases at V and 4 bases at J, leaving 4 bases unmatched. Germline CDR1 and CDR2: SGHKS and YYEKEE (reference sequence). The CDR3 contains 16 residues. As DNA, the CDR3 is TGTGCCAGCAGCTTGGGGACAGGGGGATTTAATCAGCCCCAGCATTTT. This encodes CASSLGTGGFNQPQHF.

There are a few counts of this clone. The chain is built from TRBV10-3 and TRBJ2-3; 11 bases fit TRBD2. Germline assignment: CDR1 ENHRY and CDR2 SYGVKD. V dropped 4 bases and J dropped 7; count of bases not matched to a gene: 4. This CDR3 is built from 14 residues. The DNA of the CDR3 is TGTGCCATCAGTGCGACTAGCGGGGAATATACGCAGTATTTT. Protein sequence: CAISATSGEYTQYF.

The V gene is TRBV6-5, the J gene TRBJ2-1; 8 bases fit TRBD2. From germline, CDR1 is MNHEY and CDR2 SVGAGI. The CDR3 length is 15 residues. V lost 2 bases to trimming and J lost 9 bases; unmatched junction nucleotides: 9. The CDR3 region has the DNA TGTGCCAGCAGTTACGGACGGGAGGGCCGGGGTGAGCAGTTCTTC. This codes for CASSYGREGRGEQFF.

This chain connects TRBV7-6 to TRBJ2-3, with 11 bases fitting TRBD2. CDR3 length: 17 amino acids. CDR1 is SGHVS, CDR2 FNYEAQ, per germline. V lost 7 bases to trimming and J lost 0 bases; unmatched junction nucleotides: 9. As DNA, the CDR3 is TGTGCCAGCAAGGAATCTACTAGCGGGGGCAGCACAGATACGCAGTATTTT. It specifies CASKESTSGGSTDTQYF.